The text below deals with one TCR beta chain. The data stem from a study of T cell changes during pregnancy in multiple sclerosis. Only in-frame clones appear in the TCRdb table, and some are missing; sequencing was by immunoSEQ multiplex PCR. The sample lists over 60,000 clones, about 91% occurring once. The sequencing here drew on CD4+ T cells from peripheral blood mononuclear cells, taken in the third trimester of pregnancy. This TCR was recovered from a female donor in good health, enrolled as a control in a pregnancy study.

In DNA form, the CDR3 reads TGTGCCAGCAGCCCTGGACAGCCCTACGAGCAGTACTTC. This translates into CASSPGQPYEQYF. The chain is built from TRBV7-2 and TRBJ2-7, with D possibly TRBD1 on 6 matching bases. Germline V gene sequence: CDR1 SGHTA, CDR2 FQGNSA. Trimming pared 5 bases from V and 2 bases from J, leaving 10 bases between. The CDR3 extends over 13 amino acids.